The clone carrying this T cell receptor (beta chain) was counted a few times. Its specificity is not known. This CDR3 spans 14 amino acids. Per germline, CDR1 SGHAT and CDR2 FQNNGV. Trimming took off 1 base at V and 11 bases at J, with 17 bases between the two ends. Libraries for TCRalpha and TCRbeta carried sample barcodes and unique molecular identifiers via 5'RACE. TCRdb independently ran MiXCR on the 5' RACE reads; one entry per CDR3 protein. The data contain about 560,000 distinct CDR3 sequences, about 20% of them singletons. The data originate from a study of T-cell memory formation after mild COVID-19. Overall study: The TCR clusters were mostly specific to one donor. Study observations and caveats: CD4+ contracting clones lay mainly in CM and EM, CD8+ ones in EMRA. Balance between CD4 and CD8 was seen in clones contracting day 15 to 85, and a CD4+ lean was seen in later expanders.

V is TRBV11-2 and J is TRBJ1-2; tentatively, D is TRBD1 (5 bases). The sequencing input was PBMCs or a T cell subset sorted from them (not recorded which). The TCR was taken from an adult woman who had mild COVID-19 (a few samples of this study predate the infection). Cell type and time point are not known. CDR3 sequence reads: CASSLAWGSPRYTF. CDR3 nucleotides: TGTGCCAGCAGCTTAGCTTGGGGCAGCCCGAGGTACACCTTC. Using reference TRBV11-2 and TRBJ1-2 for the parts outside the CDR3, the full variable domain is EAGVAQSPRYKIIEKRQSVAFWCNPISGHATLYWYQQILGQGPKLLIQFQNNGVVDDSQLPKDRFSAERLKGVDSTLKIQPAKLEDSAVYLCASSLAWGSPRYTFGSGTRLTVV.